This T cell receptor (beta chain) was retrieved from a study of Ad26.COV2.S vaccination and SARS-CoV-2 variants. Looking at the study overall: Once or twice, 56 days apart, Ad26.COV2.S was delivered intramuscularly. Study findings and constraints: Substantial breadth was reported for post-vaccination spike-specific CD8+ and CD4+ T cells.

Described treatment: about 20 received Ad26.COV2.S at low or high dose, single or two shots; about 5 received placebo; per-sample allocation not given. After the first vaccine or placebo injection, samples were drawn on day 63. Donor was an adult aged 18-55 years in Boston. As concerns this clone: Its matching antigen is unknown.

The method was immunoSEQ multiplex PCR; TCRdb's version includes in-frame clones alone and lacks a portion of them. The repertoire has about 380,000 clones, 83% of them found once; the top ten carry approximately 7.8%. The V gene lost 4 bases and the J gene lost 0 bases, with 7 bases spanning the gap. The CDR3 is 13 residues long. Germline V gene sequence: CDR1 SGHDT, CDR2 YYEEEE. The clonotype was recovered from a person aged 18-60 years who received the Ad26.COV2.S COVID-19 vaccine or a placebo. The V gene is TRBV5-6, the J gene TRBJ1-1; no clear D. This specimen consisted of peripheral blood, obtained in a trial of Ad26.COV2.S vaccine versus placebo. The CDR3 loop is CASSPQMNTEAFF. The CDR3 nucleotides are TGTGCCAGCAGCCCCCAGATGAACACTGAAGCTTTCTTT.